The source of this T cell receptor beta chain is a study of beta chain features in type 1 diabetes. Reverse transcribing all isolated RNA meant expressed TCRB transcripts were sequenced. Using immunoSEQ multiplex PCR, the repertoire was profiled, and TCRdb retains in-frame clones only, with some absent. In the table there are 200,000 to 300,000 clones, 11% of which are singletons. About this clone itself: No antigen is known for it.

The J segment lost 10 bases and the V segment lost 9 bases, leaving 7 bases of the junction unmatched. The CDR3 spans 13 residues. In germline, CDR1 is LNHDA, CDR2 SQIVND (reference sequence). Findings of the study overall: Amplification by PCR could prefer shorter templates, with the same effect in patients and controls. Patients with type 1 diabetes carried fewer insertions and had more deletions at their VDJ junctions. TCRB CDR3s from Type 1 diabetes patients were moderately but significantly shorter in all four CD4+ subsets.

Only one heparinised blood draw was taken per donor, and its volume averaged about 120 mL. Each of the CD4+ naive, central memory, regulatory and stem cell-like memory populations was sorted via CD45RO/CCR7/CD25/CD127/CD95/CD27. The sequenced material came from naive CD4+ T cells from blood. The TCR sequence derives from a young man with type 1 diabetes. The chain uses TRBV19 and TRBJ1-6; 9 nucleotides agree with TRBD1. The CDR3 loop is CASGQGFRSPLHF. The CDR3 bases are TGTGCCAGCGGACAGGGGTTTCGGTCACCCCTCCACTTT.